The rows below give T cell receptor beta chains drawn from one sample of a study of T-cell memory formation after mild COVID-19. A single record per CDR3 protein comes from TCRdb applying MiXCR to the 5' RACE reads. This table holds 430,000 or so distinct CDR3 sequences, approximately 25% found once. The sequencing sample was made of PBMCs or a T cell subset sorted from them (not recorded which). All receptors derive from an adult woman who had mild COVID-19 (a few samples of this study predate the infection). Cell type and time point are not known. CDR3s include the opening cysteine and the closing phenylalanine or tryptophan. The D gene is left open where the match is weak. Clone size appears in some rows only: once, few, many, or a class for an expanded clone.

d_call	v_call	clone_size	j_call	cdr3_aa	cdr3_nt
TRBD2	TRBV9	NA	TRBJ2-7	CASSPPQAGDYGEQYF	TGTGCCAGCAGCCCCCCCCAAGCGGGAGACTACGGCGAGCAGTACTTC
NA	TRBV5-5	few	TRBJ1-1	CASSSAGGRGRETEAFF	TGTGCCAGCAGCTCGGCGGGCGGGAGGGGGAGGGAAACTGAAGCTTTCTTT
NA	TRBV11-3	many	TRBJ2-7	CASSLEVQRYEQYF	TGTGCCAGCAGCTTAGAGGTCCAGCGGTACGAGCAGTACTTC
TRBD2	TRBV29-1	NA	TRBJ2-7	CSVGAGVYEQYF	TGCAGCGTTGGGGCGGGGGTCTACGAGCAGTACTTC
NA	TRBV3-1	NA	TRBJ2-1	CASSLSGTQLYNEQFF	TGTGCCAGCAGCCTCTCCGGGACACAGCTTTACAATGAGCAGTTCTTC
NA	TRBV11-2	NA	TRBJ2-4	CASSLDRLDPAKKNIQYF	TGTGCCAGCAGCTTAGATCGGCTGGACCCGGCGAAGAAAAACATTCAGTACTTC
NA	TRBV20-1	NA	TRBJ2-7	CSAAQGSYEQYF	TGCAGTGCTGCCCAGGGCTCCTACGAGCAGTACTTC
TRBD2	TRBV9	many	TRBJ2-7	CASSATGTSGPYEQYF	TGTGCCAGCAGCGCGACCGGGACTAGCGGGCCATACGAGCAGTACTTC
NA	TRBV24-1	NA	TRBJ2-2	CATSDYDRNTGELFF	TGTGCCACCAGTGATTATGACAGAAACACCGGGGAGCTGTTTTTT
TRBD1	TRBV5-1	NA	TRBJ2-7	CASRGDSPYEQYF	TGCGCCAGCAGAGGGGACAGTCCCTACGAGCAGTACTTC
TRBD1	TRBV29-1	few	TRBJ2-2	CSVATGGTGELFF	TGCAGCGTTGCAACAGGGGGAACCGGGGAGCTGTTTTTT
TRBD2	TRBV10-3	NA	TRBJ2-7	CAISEPSGSSLEQYF	TGTGCCATCAGTGAGCCTAGCGGGAGTTCCCTCGAGCAGTACTTC
NA	TRBV19	NA	TRBJ1-5	CASSIRGDQPQHF	TGTGCCAGTAGTATTAGGGGAGATCAGCCCCAGCATTTT
NA	TRBV7-2	few	TRBJ2-1	CASRKALYNEQFF	TGTGCCAGCAGGAAGGCCCTCTACAATGAGCAGTTCTTC
TRBD1	TRBV4-3	few	TRBJ2-2	CASSQDRGGELFF	TGCGCCAGCAGCCAGGACAGGGGAGGGGAGCTGTTTTTT
NA	TRBV7-3	NA	TRBJ2-7	CASSRQPGLGLSYEQYF	TGTGCCAGCAGCAGACAACCGGGGCTGGGGCTCTCCTACGAGCAGTACTTC
NA	TRBV5-5	NA	TRBJ1-5	CASSSRWASGTGNQPQHF	TGTGCCAGCAGCTCCAGATGGGCCTCAGGGACGGGCAATCAGCCCCAGCATTTT
NA	TRBV6-1	few	TRBJ1-6	CASSGGINSPLHF	TGTGCCAGCAGTGGCGGGATTAATTCACCCCTCCACTTT
NA	TRBV20-1	few	TRBJ1-1	CSARGTRGRTEAFF	TGCAGTGCTAGAGGGACTCGAGGGAGGACTGAAGCTTTCTTT
TRBD1	TRBV12-3/TRBV12-4	NA	TRBJ2-5	CASSSGRTGEETQYF	TGTGCCAGCAGTTCGGGCAGGACAGGGGAAGAGACCCAGTACTTC
TRBD1	TRBV7-9	few	TRBJ1-1	CASSPTQGANTEAFF	TGTGCCAGCAGCCCGACGCAGGGGGCGAACACTGAAGCTTTCTTT
TRBD1	TRBV29-1	few	TRBJ2-3	CSVSTGGLDTQYF	TGCAGCGTTTCGACAGGGGGCTTAGATACGCAGTATTTT
TRBD1	TRBV25-1	NA	TRBJ2-1	CASSFLDRGEQFF	TGTGCCAGCAGTTTCCTCGACAGGGGGGAGCAGTTCTTC
NA	TRBV5-1	few	TRBJ2-4	CASSLEQPTAKNIQYF	TGCGCCAGCAGCTTGGAACAGCCTACAGCCAAAAACATTCAGTACTTC
NA	TRBV14	few	TRBJ2-7	CASSFRQSLYF	TGTGCCAGCAGCTTCCGACAGAGCCTGTACTTC
NA	TRBV5-1	few	TRBJ2-1	CASSLGGKGNEQFF	TGCGCCAGCAGCTTGGGCGGGAAGGGCAATGAGCAGTTCTTC
NA	TRBV4-3	NA	TRBJ2-5	CASSQDGGGTQYF	TGCGCCAGCAGCCAAGACGGGGGCGGGACCCAGTACTTC
NA	TRBV7-6	few	TRBJ1-1	CASSLVMGSEAFF	TGTGCCAGCAGCTTAGTAATGGGATCTGAAGCTTTCTTT
TRBD1	TRBV12-3/TRBV12-4	NA	TRBJ2-3	CASSPQDRGYTDTQYF	TGTGCCAGCAGTCCCCAGGACAGGGGCTACACAGATACGCAGTATTTT
TRBD1	TRBV9	few	TRBJ2-2	CASSARDRGFTGELFF	TGTGCCAGCAGCGCGAGGGACAGGGGCTTCACCGGGGAGCTGTTTTTT
NA	TRBV3-1	few	TRBJ2-1	CASSQSQVNNEQFF	TGTGCCAGCAGCCAAAGTCAGGTAAACAATGAGCAGTTCTTC
NA	TRBV5-6	few	TRBJ2-2	CASSLVHTFANTGELFF	TGTGCCAGCAGCTTGGTACACACGTTCGCGAACACCGGGGAGCTGTTTTTT
NA	TRBV5-1	NA	TRBJ2-5	CASSSTQETQYF	TGCGCCAGCAGCTCTACCCAAGAGACCCAGTACTTC
TRBD2	TRBV20-1	few	TRBJ2-7	CSARGLTSGIIYEQYF	TGCAGTGCTAGAGGTTTGACTAGCGGGATTATCTACGAGCAGTACTTC
NA	TRBV14	few	TRBJ2-1	CASSRERIYNEQFF	TGTGCCAGCAGCCGAGAACGGATTTACAATGAGCAGTTCTTC
NA	TRBV7-2	NA	TRBJ2-7	CASSSSHGGAYEQYF	TGTGCCAGCAGCTCTAGTCACGGTGGTGCCTACGAGCAGTACTTC
NA	TRBV5-1	few	TRBJ2-7	CASSPFGIEYEQYF	TGCGCCAGCAGCCCCTTCGGGATTGAGTACGAGCAGTACTTC
TRBD2	TRBV9	few	TRBJ2-1	CASSVAIAGSYNEQFF	TGTGCCAGCAGCGTAGCTATAGCGGGCTCCTACAATGAGCAGTTCTTC
NA	TRBV20-1	few	TRBJ2-1	CSALGLEGYNEQFF	TGCAGTGCCCTCGGCCTTGAGGGGTACAATGAGCAGTTCTTC
NA	TRBV3-1	NA	TRBJ2-7	CASSQEGRQEAEQYF	TGTGCCAGCAGCCAAGAAGGGCGTCAGGAAGCCGAGCAGTACTTC
NA	TRBV5-1	NA	TRBJ2-7	CASSPTETTRRYEQYF	TGCGCCAGCAGCCCGACGGAGACGACCCGCCGCTACGAGCAGTACTTC
TRBD2	TRBV3-1	NA	TRBJ2-7	CASSSGPLAGSSYEQYF	TGTGCCAGCAGCTCCGGCCCCTTAGCGGGGTCCTCCTACGAGCAGTACTTC
TRBD1	TRBV20-1	NA	TRBJ1-6	CSARTGEDSPLHF	TGCAGTGCTAGGACAGGGGAAGACTCACCCCTCCACTTT